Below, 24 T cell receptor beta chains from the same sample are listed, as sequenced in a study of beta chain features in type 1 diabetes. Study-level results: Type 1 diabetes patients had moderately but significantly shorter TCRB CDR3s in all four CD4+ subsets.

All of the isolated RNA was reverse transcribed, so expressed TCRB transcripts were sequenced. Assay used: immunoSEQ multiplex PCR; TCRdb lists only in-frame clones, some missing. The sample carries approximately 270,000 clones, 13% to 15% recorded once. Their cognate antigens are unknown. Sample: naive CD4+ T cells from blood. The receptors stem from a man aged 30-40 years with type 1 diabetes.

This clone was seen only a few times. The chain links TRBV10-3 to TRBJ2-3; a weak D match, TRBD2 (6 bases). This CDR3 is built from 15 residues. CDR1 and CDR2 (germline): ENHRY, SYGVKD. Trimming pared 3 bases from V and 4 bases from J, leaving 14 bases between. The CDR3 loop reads CAISESHSGADTQYF. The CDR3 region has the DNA TGTGCCATCAGTGAATCACATTCGGGAGCAGATACGCAGTATTTT.

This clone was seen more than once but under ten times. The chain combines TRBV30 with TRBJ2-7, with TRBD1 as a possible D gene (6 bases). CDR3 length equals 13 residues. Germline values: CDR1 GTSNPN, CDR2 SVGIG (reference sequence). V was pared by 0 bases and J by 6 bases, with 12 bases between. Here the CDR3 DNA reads TGTGCCTGGAGTGTAACCTCAGGGGCCGAGCAGTACTTC. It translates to CAWSVTSGAEQYF. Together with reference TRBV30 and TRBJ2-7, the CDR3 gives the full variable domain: SQTIHQWPATLVQPVGSPLSLECTVEGTSNPNLYWYRQAAGRGLQLLFYSVGIGQISSEVPQNLSASRPQDRQFILSSKKLLLSDSGFYLCAWSVTSGAEQYFGPGTRLTVT.

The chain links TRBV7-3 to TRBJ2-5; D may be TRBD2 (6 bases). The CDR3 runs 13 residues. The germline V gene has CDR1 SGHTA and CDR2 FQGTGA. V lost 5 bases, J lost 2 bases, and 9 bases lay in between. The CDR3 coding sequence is TGTGCCAGCAGCAAGACTAGTCAAGAGACCCAGTACTTC. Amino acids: CASSKTSQETQYF.

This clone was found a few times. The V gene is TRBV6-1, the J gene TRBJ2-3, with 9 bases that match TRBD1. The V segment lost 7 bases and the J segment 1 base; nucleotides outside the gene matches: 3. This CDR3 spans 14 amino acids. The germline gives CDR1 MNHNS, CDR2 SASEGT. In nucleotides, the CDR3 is TGTGCCAGCACCCGGACAGGGGGCACAGATACGCAGTATTTT. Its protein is CASTRTGGTDTQYF.

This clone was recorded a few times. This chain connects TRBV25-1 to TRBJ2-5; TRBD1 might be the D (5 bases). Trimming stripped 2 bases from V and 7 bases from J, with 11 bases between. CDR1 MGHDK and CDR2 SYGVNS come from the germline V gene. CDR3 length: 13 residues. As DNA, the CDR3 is TGTGCCAGCAGTGAACTGCAGGGTGGGACCCAGTACTTC. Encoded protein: CASSELQGGTQYF.

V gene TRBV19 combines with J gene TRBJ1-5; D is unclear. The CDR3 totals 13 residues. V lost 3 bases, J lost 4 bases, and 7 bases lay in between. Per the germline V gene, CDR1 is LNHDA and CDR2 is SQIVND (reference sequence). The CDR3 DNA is TGTGCCAGTAGTATGAGTCCTAATCAGCCCCAGCATTTT. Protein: CASSMSPNQPQHF.

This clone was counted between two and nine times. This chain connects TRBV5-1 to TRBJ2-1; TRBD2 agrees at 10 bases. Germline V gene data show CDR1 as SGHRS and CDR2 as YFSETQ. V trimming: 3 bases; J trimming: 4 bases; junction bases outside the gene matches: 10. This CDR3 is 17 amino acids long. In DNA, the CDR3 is TGCGCCAGCAGCTCCACCCCCGTGACTAGCGGGTACAATGAGCAGTTCTTC. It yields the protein CASSSTPVTSGYNEQFF.

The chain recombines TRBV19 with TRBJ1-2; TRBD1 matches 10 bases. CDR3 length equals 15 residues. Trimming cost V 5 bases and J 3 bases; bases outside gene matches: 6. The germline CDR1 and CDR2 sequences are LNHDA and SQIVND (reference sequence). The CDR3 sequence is CASSLRDRGDYGYTF. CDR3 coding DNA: TGTGCCAGTAGTCTCCGGGACAGGGGCGACTATGGCTACACCTTC.

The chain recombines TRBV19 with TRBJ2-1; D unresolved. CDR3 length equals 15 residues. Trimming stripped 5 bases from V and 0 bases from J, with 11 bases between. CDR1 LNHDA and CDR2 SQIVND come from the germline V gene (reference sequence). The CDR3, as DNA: TGTGCCAGTAGTGCGATCCGCTTCTCCTACAATGAGCAGTTCTTC. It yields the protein CASSAIRFSYNEQFF.

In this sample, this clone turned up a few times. CDR3 sequence reads: CASSRGGEAFF. In nucleotides, the CDR3 is TGTGCCAGCAGCCGGGGTGGAGAAGCTTTCTTT. The chain joins TRBV7-3 to TRBJ1-1; D gene unclear. CDR1 SGHTA and CDR2 FQGTGA come from the germline V gene. Trimming took off 5 bases at V and 8 bases at J, with 9 bases between the two ends. The CDR3 has 11 amino acids.

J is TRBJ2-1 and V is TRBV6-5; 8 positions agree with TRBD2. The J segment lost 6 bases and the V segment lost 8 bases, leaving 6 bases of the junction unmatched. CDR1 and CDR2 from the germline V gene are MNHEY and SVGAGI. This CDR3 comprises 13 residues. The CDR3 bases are TGTGCCAGCGCGTTAGCGGGGTCCAATGAGCAGTTCTTC. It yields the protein CASALAGSNEQFF.

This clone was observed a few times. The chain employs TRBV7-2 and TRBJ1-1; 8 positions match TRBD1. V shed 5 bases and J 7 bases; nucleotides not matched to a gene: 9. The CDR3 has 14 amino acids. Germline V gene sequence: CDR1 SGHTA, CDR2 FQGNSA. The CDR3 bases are TGTGCCAGCAGCCGAGACAGGGGCGGGGATGAAGCTTTCTTT. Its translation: CASSRDRGGDEAFF.

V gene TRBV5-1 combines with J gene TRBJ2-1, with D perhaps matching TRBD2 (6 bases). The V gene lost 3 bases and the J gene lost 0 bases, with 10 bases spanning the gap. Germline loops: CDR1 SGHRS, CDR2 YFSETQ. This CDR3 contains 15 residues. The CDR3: CASSSVGGSYNEQFF. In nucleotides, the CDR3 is TGCGCCAGCAGCTCGGTGGGAGGCTCCTACAATGAGCAGTTCTTC.

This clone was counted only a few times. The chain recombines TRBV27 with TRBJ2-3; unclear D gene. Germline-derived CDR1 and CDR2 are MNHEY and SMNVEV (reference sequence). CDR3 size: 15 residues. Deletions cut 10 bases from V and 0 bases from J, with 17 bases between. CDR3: CATHPLAASTDTQYF. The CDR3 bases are TGTGCCACTCACCCCCTCGCGGCAAGCACAGATACGCAGTATTTT.

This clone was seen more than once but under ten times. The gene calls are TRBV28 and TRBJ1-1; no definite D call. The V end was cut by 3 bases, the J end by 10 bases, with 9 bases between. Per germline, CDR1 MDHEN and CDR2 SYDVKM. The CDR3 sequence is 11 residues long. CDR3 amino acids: CASSFQAGAFF. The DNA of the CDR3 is TGTGCCAGCAGTTTCCAGGCGGGAGCTTTCTTT.

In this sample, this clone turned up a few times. In DNA form, the CDR3 reads TGCGCCAGCAGCTTGCCTAGCGGAACCCGGGGGGAGCTGTTTTTT. Encoded protein: CASSLPSGTRGELFF. The genes are TRBV5-1 and TRBJ2-2; 7 bases line up with TRBD2. The CDR3 is 15 residues long. The germline V gene encodes CDR1 SGHRS and CDR2 YFSETQ. The V segment lost 1 base and the J segment 8 bases; nucleotides outside the gene matches: 8.

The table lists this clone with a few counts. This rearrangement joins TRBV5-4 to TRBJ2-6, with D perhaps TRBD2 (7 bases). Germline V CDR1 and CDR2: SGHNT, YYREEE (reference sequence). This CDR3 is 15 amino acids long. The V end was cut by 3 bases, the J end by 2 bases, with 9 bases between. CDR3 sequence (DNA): TGTGCCAGCAGCTGGGGGGGGCCTGGGGCCAACGTCCTGACTTTC. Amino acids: CASSWGGPGANVLTF.

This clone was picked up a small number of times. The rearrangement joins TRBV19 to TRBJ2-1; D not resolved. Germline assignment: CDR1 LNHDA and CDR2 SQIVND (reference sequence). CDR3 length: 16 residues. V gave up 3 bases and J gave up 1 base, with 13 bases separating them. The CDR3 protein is CASSMRWQQSYNEQFF. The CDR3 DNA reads TGTGCCAGTAGTATGAGGTGGCAGCAGTCCTACAATGAGCAGTTCTTC.

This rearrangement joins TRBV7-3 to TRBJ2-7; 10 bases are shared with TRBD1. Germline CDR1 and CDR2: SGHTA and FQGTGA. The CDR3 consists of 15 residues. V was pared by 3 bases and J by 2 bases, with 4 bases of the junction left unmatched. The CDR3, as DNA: TGTGCCAGCAGCTTGACAGGGGGCGCCCCCTACGAGCAGTACTTC. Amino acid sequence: CASSLTGGAPYEQYF.

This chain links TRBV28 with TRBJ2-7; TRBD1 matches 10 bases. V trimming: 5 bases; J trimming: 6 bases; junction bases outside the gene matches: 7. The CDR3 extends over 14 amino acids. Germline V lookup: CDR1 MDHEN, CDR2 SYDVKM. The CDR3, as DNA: TGTGCCAGCAGTCCCGGGACAGGGGTAGCCGAGCAGTACTTC. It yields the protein CASSPGTGVAEQYF.

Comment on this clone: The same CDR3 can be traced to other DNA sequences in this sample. The CDR3 coding sequence is TGCGCCAGCAGCTTGGGAAGAGACTATGGCTACACCTTC. It encodes CASSLGRDYGYTF. The V and J genes are TRBV5-1 and TRBJ1-2; D is undetermined. The V gene lost 0 bases and the J gene lost 3 bases, with 6 bases spanning the gap. The CDR3 consists of 13 residues. Germline CDR1 is SGHRS and CDR2 is YFSETQ.

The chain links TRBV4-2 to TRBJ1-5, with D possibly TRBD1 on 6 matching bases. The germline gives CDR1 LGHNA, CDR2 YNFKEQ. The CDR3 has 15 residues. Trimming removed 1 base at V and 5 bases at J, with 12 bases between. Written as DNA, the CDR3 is TGTGCCAGCAGCCAAGTAAGCAGGGGCCATCAGCCCCAGCATTTT. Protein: CASSQVSRGHQPQHF.

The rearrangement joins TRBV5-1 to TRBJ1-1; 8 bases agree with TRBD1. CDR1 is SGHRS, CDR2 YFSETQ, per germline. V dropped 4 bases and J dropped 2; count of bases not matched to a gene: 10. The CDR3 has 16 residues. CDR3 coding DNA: TGCGCCAGCAGCCCGCCGGGACAGGCCAGAAACACTGAAGCTTTCTTT. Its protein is CASSPPGQARNTEAFF. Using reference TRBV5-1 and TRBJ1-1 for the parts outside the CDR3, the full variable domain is KAGVTQTPRYLIKTRGQQVTLSCSPISGHRSVSWYQQTPGQGLQFLFEYFSETQRNKGNFPGRFSGRQFSNSRSEMNVSTLELGDSALYLCASSPPGQARNTEAFFGQGTRLTVV.

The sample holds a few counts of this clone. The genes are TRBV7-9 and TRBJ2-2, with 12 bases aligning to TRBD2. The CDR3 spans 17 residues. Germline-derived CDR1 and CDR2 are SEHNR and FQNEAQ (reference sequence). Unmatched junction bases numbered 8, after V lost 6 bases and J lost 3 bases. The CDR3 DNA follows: TGTGCCAGCAGGACTAGCGGGAGTAGGAGCGACACCGGGGAGCTGTTTTTT. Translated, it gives CASRTSGSRSDTGELFF.